This T cell receptor beta chain appears in the sequencing data of a study of cytomegalovirus exposure and HLA in healthy donors. Study-wide background: HLA-typed donors were the source of around 87 million unique TCRs, which an early data release held. Study findings and constraints: Presence/absence analyses supposed approximately even sequencing depth among donors. Exclusion as indistinguishable affected some V segments, including TRBV6-2 and TRBV6-3.

Healthy bone marrow donors made up the cohort. Trimming took off 2 bases at V and 3 bases at J, with 2 bases between the two ends. The CDR3 length is 11 residues. The germline V gene encodes CDR1 SGHDT and CDR2 YYEEEE. PCR employed 60 Vbeta and 13 Jbeta primers. Assay: immunoSEQ multiplex PCR; the TCRdb copy retains only in-frame clones and omits some. The sample consists of over 150,000 clones, 65% to 85% of them appearing once. With respect to this clone: Its antigen is as yet unknown.

The sequence came from a man in his sixties in good health and CMV-seronegative. This chain joins TRBV5-6 and TRBJ2-5; D gene ambiguous. The sample taken for sequencing was PBMCs. CDR3 bases: TGTGCCAGCAGCTTTAAAGAGACCCAGTACTTC. It yields the protein CASSFKETQYF.